The clone carrying this T cell receptor (beta chain) has more than one count but fewer than ten. The study ran its PCR with 60 Vbeta and 13 Jbeta primers. Clones were sequenced by immunoSEQ multiplex PCR, and TCRdb holds only the in-frame ones, with some missing. The sample lists 150,000 to 200,000 clones, more than 60% occurring once. Germline V gives CDR1 SEHNR, CDR2 FQNEAQ (reference sequence). CDR3 length: 14 residues. With V trimmed by 5 bases and J by 7 bases, 6 bases remained unmatched. The data originate from a study of cytomegalovirus exposure and HLA in healthy donors. The sequence was obtained from a male donor in good health and CMV-seronegative. Sequenced input: PBMCs. The chain has TRBV7-9 and TRBJ1-4; 8 nucleotides line up with TRBD1. The CDR3 is CASSPGTGVEKLFF. Written as DNA, the CDR3 is TGTGCCAGCAGCCCCGGGACAGGAGTTGAAAAACTGTTTTTT.